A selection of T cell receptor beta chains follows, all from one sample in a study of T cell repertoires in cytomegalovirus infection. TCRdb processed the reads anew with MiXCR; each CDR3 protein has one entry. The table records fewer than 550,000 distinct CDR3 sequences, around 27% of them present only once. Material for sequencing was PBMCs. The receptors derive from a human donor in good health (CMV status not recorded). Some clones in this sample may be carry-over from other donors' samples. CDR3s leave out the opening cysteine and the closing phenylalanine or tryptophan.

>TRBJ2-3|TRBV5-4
ASSLFSGSRDTQY
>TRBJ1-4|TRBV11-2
ASTKVDRNEKLF
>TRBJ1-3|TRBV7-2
ASSLVGTQSSSGNTIY
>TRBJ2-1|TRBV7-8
ASSFLTGLALDNEQF
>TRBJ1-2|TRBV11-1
ASSAGGTDSNYGYT
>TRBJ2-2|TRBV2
ASRPGTGVSGELF
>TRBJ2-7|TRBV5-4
ASSFRTSYEQY
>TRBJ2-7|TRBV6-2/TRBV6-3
ASSLQLAGDHEQY
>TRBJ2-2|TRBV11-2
ASSFGQHTGELF
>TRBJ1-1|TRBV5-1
ASSLGRWGTDTEAF
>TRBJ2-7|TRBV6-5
ASSYSSIGGAYEQY
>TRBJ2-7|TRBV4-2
ASSQGPEGYEQY
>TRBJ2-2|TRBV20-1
SARDLGAGELF
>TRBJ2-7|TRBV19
ASSRTDTTYEQY
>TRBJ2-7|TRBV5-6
ASSLLTYEQY
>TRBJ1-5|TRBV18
ASSQGYSNQPQH
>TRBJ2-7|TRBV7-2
ASSLTGDLYEQY
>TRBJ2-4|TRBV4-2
ASSQEGQGTNIQY
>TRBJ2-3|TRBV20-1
SASRLARATDTQY
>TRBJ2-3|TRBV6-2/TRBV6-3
ASSYSIRTTEITDTQY
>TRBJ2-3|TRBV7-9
ASSQVGFTTDTQY
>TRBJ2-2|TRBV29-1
SARPTGVNGELF
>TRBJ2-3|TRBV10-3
AISEVGRDTDTQY
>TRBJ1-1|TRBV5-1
ASSWQVENTEAF
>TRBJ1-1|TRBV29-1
SVELNRANTEAF
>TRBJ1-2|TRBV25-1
ASSEYVPYGYT
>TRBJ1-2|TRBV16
ASSQREAINYGYT
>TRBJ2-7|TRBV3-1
ASSHGLPYEQY
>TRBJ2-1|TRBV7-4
ASSRQLAGYYNEQF
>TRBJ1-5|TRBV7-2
ASRGQSNQPQH
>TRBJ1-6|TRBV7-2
ASSLWTGWDSPLH
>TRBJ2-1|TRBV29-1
SVGGIQRRPIYNEQF
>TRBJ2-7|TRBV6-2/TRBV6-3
ASNLLAGSYEQY
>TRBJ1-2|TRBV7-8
ASSLGHHRGNYGYT
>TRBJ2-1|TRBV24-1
ATSDSRLAGGNYNEQF
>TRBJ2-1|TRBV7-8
ASSFEGTTYNEQF
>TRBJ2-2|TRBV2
ASSGYTGELF
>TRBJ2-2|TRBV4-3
ASSPYWGGGTGELF
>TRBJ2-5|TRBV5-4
ASSLPSSWETQY
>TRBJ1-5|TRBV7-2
ASSLMGQWDQPQH
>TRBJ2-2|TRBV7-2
ASSRNSGNTGELF
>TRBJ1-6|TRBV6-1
ASSEEPPLSPLH
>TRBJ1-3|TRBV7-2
ASSRSSSGNTIY
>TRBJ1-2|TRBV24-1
ATSEPVGSNNYGYT
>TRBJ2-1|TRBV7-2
ASRGQISYNEQF